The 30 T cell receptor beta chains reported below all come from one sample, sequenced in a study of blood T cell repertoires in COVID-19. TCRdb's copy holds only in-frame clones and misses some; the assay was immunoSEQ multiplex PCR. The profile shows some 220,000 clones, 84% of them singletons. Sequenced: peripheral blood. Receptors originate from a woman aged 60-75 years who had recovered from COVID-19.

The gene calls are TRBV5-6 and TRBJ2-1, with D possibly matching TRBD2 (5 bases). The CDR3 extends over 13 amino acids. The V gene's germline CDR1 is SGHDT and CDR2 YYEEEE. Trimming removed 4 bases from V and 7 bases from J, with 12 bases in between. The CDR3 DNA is TGTGCCAGCAGCGCCGGAGGCGGGAATGAGCAGTTCTTC. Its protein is CASSAGGGNEQFF.

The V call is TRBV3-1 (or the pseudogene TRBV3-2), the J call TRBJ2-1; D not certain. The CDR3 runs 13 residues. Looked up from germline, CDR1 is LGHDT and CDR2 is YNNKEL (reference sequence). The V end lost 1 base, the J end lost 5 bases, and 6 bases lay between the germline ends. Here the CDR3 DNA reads TGTGCCAGCAGCCAAGTTGCGCACAATGAGCAGTTCTTC. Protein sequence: CASSQVAHNEQFF.

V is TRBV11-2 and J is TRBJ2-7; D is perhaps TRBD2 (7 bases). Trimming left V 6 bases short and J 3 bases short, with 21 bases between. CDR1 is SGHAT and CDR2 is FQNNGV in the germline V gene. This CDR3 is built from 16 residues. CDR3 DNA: TGTGCCAGCAGGATACCTGGGGGGGCTAACCGCTACGAGCAGTACTTC. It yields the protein CASRIPGGANRYEQYF.

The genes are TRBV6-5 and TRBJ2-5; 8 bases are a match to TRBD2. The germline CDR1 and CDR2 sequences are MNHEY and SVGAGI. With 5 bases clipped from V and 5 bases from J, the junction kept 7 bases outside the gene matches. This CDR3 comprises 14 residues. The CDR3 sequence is CASSPSGGGETQYF. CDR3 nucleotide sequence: TGTGCCAGCAGTCCCAGCGGGGGAGGGGAGACCCAGTACTTC.

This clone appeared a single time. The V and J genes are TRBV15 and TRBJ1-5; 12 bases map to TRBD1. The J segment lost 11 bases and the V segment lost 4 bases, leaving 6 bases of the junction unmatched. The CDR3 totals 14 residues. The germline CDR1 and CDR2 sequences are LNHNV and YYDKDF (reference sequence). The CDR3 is CATSTGTGGLSQHF. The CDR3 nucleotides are TGTGCCACCAGCACCGGGACAGGGGGCCTGTCCCAGCATTTT.

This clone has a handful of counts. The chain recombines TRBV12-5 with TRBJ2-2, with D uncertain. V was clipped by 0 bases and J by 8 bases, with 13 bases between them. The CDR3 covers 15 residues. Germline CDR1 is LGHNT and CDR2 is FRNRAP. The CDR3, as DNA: TGTGCTAGTGGTTTGGTACTTATTGAGAGTGGGGAGCTGTTTTTT. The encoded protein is CASGLVLIESGELFF.

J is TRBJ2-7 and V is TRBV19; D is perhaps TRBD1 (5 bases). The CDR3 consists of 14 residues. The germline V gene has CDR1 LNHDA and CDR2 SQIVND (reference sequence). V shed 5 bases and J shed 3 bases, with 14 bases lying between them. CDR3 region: CASSLYGDSYEQYF. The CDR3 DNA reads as TGTGCCAGTAGTTTGTATGGAGACAGCTACGAGCAGTACTTC.

CDR3 in DNA: TGTGCCAGCAGTAGCGGGGGGGGGTTCAATGAGCAGTTCTTC. Translated: CASSSGGGFNEQFF. The chain combines TRBV11-2 with TRBJ2-1, with 11 positions matching TRBD2. Germline CDR1 reads SGHAT; CDR2 reads FQNNGV. The V gene end was trimmed by 6 bases and the J gene end by 6 bases; junction bases not matched to a gene: 4. This CDR3 contains 14 residues.

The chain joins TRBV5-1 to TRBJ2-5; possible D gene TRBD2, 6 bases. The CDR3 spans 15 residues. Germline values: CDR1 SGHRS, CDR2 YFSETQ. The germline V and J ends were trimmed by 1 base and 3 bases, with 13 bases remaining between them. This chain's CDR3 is CASSLSSSVEETQYF. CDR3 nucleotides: TGCGCCAGCAGCTTGTCTTCTAGCGTCGAAGAGACCCAGTACTTC.

This chain's CDR3 is CASSPKQGPGSPLHF. For the CDR3, the DNA is TGTGCCAGCAGCCCTAAACAGGGGCCTGGATCACCCCTCCACTTT. The gene calls are TRBV7-2 and TRBJ1-6; 7 positions match TRBD1. Germline trimming cut 5 bases from V and 10 bases from J; bases unmatched to any gene: 11. The CDR3 totals 15 residues. Germline-derived CDR1 and CDR2 are SGHTA and FQGNSA.

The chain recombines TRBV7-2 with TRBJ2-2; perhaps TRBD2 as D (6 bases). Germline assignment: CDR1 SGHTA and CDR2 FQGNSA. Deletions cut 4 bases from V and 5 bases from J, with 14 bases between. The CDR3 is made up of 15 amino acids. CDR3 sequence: CASSSWGERTGELFF. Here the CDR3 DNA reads TGTGCCAGCAGCTCCTGGGGGGAACGGACCGGGGAGCTGTTTTTT.

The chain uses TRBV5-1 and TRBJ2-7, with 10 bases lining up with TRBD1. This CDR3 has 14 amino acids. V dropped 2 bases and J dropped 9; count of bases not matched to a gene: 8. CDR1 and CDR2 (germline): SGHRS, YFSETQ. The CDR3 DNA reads TGCGCCAGCAGCTTAAGGGACAGGGGACCGCGGCAGTACTTC. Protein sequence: CASSLRDRGPRQYF.

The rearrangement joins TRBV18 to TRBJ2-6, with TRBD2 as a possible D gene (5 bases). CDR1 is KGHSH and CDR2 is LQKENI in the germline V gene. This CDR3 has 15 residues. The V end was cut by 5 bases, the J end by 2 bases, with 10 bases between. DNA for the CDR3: TGTGCCAGCTCAGGAGGTGGAGCTGGGGCCAACGTCCTGACTTTC. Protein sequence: CASSGGGAGANVLTF.

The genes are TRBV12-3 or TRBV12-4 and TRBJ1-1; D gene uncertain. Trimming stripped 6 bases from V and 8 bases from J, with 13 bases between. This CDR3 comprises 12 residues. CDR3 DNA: TGTGCCAGCAGCCCTGCAGGTTCAGAAGCTTTCTTT. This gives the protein CASSPAGSEAFF.

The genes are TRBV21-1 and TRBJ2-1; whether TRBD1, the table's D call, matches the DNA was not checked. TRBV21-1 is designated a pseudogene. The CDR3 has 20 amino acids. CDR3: CASTQKWRRDRPRSYNEQFF. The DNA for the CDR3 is TGTGCCAGCACCCAAAAGTGGCGGAGGGACAGACCCAGGTCCTACAATGAGCAGTTCTTC.

The chain's CDR3 is CASSFSGTGSYEQYF. CDR3 bases: TGTGCCAGCAGTTTTTCCGGGACAGGGAGCTACGAGCAGTACTTC. The genes are TRBV6-6 and TRBJ2-7, with 9 bases matching TRBD1. CDR3 length: 15 residues. Germline V gene sequence: CDR1 MNHNY, CDR2 SVGAGI (reference sequence). With V trimmed by 4 bases and J by 3 bases, 7 bases remained unmatched.

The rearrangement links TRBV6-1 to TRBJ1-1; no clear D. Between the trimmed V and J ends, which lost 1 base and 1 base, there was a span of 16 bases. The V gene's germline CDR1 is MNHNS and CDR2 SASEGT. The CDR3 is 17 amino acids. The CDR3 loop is CASSEVSMSGWNTEAFF. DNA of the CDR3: TGTGCCAGCAGTGAAGTTAGTATGTCGGGGTGGAACACTGAAGCTTTCTTT.

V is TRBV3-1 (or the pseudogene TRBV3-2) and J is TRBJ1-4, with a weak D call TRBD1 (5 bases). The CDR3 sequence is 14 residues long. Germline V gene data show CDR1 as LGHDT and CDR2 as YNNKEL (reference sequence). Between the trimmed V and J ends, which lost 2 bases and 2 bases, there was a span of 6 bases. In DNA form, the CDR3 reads TGTGCCAGCAGCCAAAAGGGGACTAATGAAAAACTGTTTTTT. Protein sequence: CASSQKGTNEKLFF.

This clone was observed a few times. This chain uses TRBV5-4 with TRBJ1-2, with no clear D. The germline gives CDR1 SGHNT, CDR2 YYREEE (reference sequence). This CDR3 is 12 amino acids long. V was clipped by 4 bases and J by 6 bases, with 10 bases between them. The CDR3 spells CASSPHQDGYTF. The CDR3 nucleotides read TGTGCCAGCAGCCCCCACCAGGATGGCTACACCTTC.

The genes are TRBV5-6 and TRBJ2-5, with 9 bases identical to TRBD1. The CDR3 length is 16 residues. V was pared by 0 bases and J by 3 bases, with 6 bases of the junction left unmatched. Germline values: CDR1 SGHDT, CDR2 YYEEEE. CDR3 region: CASSLDEWTGEETQYF. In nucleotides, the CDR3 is TGTGCCAGCAGCTTGGATGAATGGACAGGGGAAGAGACCCAGTACTTC. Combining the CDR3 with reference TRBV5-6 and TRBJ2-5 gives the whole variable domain DAGVTQSPTHLIKTRGQQVTLRCSPKSGHDTVSWYQQALGQGPQFIFQYYEEEERQRGNFPDRFSGHQFPNYSSELNVNALLLGDSALYLCASSLDEWTGEETQYFGPGTRLLVL.

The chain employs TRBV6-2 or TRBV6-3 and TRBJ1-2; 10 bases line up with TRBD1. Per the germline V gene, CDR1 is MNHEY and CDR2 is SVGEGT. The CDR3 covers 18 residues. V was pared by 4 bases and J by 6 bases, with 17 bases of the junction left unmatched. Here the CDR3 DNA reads TGTGCCAGCAGTTCACTACGACAGGGGGCCTTTAGCTGGGATGGCTACACCTTC. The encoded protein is CASSSLRQGAFSWDGYTF.

The CDR3 loop is CASSPGSTDTQYF. Written as DNA, the CDR3 is TGCGCCAGCAGCCCGGGATCTACAGATACGCAGTATTTT. J is TRBJ2-3 and V is TRBV5-1, with a possible D match to TRBD2 (5 bases). Trimming stripped 4 bases from V and 3 bases from J, with 9 bases between. The CDR3 runs 13 residues. Germline values: CDR1 SGHRS, CDR2 YFSETQ.

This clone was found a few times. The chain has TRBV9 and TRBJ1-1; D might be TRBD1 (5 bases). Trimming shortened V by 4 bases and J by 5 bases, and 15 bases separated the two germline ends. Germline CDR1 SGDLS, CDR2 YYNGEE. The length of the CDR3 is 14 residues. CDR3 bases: TGTGCCAGCAGCCCGGGACTCCGGGGGACTGAAGCTTTCTTT. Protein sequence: CASSPGLRGTEAFF.

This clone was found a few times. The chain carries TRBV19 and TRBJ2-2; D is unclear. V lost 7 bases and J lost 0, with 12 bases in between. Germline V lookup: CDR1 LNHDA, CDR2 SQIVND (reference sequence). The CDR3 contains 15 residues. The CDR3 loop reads CASTTSSANTGELFF. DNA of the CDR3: TGTGCCAGTACCACTTCGAGCGCGAACACCGGGGAGCTGTTTTTT.

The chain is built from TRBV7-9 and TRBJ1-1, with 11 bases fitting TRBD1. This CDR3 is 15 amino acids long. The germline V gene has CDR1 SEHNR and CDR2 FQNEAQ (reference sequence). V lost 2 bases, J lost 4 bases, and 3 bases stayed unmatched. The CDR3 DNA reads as TGTGCCAGCAGCTTAAGGGACAGGGGGAGCACTGAAGCTTTCTTT. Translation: CASSLRDRGSTEAFF.

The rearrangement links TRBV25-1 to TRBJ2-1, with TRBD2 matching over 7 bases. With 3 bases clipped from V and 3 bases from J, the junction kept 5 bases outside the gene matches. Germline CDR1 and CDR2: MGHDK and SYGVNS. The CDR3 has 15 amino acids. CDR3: CASSEGLAGYNEQFF. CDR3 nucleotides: TGTGCCAGCAGTGAGGGGTTAGCGGGCTACAATGAGCAGTTCTTC.

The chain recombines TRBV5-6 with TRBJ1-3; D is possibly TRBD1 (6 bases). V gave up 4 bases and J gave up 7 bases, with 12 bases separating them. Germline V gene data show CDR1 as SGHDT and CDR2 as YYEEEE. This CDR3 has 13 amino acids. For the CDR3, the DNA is TGTGCCAGCAGCCTGTCAGGGGTTAACACCATATATTTT. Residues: CASSLSGVNTIYF.

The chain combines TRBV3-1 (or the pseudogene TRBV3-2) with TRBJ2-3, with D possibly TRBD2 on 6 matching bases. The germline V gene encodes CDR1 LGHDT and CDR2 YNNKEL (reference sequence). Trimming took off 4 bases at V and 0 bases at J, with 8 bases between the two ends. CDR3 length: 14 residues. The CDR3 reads CASSRDLSTDTQYF. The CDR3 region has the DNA TGTGCCAGCAGCCGGGACTTGAGCACAGATACGCAGTATTTT.

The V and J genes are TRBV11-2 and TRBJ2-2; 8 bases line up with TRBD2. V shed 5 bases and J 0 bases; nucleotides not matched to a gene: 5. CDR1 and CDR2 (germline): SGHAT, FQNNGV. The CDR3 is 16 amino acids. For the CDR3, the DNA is TGTGCCAGCAGCGTTAGCGGGAACACGAACACCGGGGAGCTGTTTTTT. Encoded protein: CASSVSGNTNTGELFF.

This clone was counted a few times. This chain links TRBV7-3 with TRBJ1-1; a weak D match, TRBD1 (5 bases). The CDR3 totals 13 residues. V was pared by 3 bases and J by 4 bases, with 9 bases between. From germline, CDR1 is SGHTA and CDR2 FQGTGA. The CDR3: CASSFQGGTEAFF. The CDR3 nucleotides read TGTGCCAGCAGCTTTCAGGGTGGCACTGAAGCTTTCTTT.